This T cell receptor beta chain was sequenced for a study of cytotoxic CD8 clonotypes in ibrutinib-treated CLL. Turning to this clone: The antigen remains unidentified.

Profiled with immunoSEQ multiplex PCR; TCRdb holds only in-frame clones, not every one. The table includes about 22,000 clones, 78% detected once. Notes on the study in general: Researchers report that baseline clonality outpaced age-matched healthy donors and tracked circulating CD8+ T-cell counts.

The V end was cut by 1 base, the J end by 4 bases, with 6 bases between. The CDR3 length is 13 residues. CDR1 and CDR2 from the germline V gene are LGHNA and YSLEER. This clonotype was obtained from a human donor with chronic lymphocytic leukemia. Sequenced material: PBMCs, taken before ibrutinib treatment. The V and J genes are TRBV4-3 and TRBJ2-3, with D unclear. CDR3 sequence: CASSQGLADTQYF. The DNA for the CDR3 is TGCGCCAGCAGCCAAGGGTTAGCAGATACGCAGTATTTT.